A single sample gave rise to the 18 T cell receptor beta chains below, sequenced in a study of spatial heterogeneity in lung cancer. Whole-study results and caveats: Higher tumor mutation counts went along with higher counts of expanded intratumoral alpha and beta TCRs.

The antigens these receptors bind are not known. Stated time point: sample taken at primary tumor resection. TCRdb used MiXCR to reprocess the 5' RACE reads, holding one entry per CDR3 protein. The sample lists under 7,500 distinct CDR3 sequences, 14% to 15% occurring once. The source was lung tumor tissue, collected at surgery. The receptors were sampled from a female donor with early-stage non-small cell lung cancer.

The gene calls are TRBV24-1 and TRBJ2-3; no firm D call. Per the germline V gene, CDR1 is KGHDR and CDR2 is SFDVKD. This CDR3 comprises 11 residues. Trimming left V 9 bases short and J 5 bases short, with 8 bases between. CDR3 loop: CATSRRDTQYF. CDR3 in DNA: TGTGCCACCTCCCGAAGAGATACGCAGTATTTT.

This clonotype is deemed medium-sized (0.01 to 0.1%). Since no conserved phenylalanine or tryptophan closes the CDR3, a read error is the likely cause. It is unclear where the CDR3 begins or ends on the DNA, so no DNA is shown, and the CDR3 is as TCRdb lists it. This rearrangement joins TRBV24-1 to TRBJ2-3; no check of the table's D call, TRBD2, against the DNA was made. With termini counted, the CDR3 has 17 amino acids. From germline, CDR1 is KGHDR and CDR2 SFDVKD. The CDR3 protein is CAPRGDHPARSDTQYLD.

In this sample, this clonotype turned up many times. The CDR3: CASSLQIGNQPQHF. CDR3 in DNA: TGTGCCAGCAGTTTGCAGATAGGCAATCAGCCCCAGCATTTT. This chain joins TRBV28 and TRBJ1-5; D gene uncertain. Trimming removed 3 bases from V and 2 bases from J, with 8 bases in between. Germline V CDR1 and CDR2: MDHEN, SYDVKM. The CDR3 contains 14 residues.

This clonotype is medium-sized (0.01 to 0.1%) in the sample. V gene TRBV3-1 combines with J gene TRBJ2-5; 11 nucleotides align to TRBD2. The CDR3 is 17 amino acids. The germline gives CDR1 LGHDT, CDR2 YNNKEL (reference sequence). V lost 3 bases to trimming and J lost 5 bases; unmatched junction nucleotides: 11. CDR3 in DNA: TGTGCCAGCAGCCACCCGGTAATAGCGGGGGGGCCGGAGACCCAGTACTTC. Translated, it gives CASSHPVIAGGPETQYF.

This clonotype came up many times. V and J are TRBV14 and TRBJ2-2; 7 bases align to TRBD1. The ends lost 4 bases at V and 7 bases at J; junction bases unmatched: 12. This CDR3 has 16 residues. Germline values: CDR1 SGHDN, CDR2 FVKESK. CDR3 loop: CASSLYLGTAGGELFF. The CDR3, as DNA: TGTGCCAGCAGCCTATACTTAGGGACAGCCGGCGGGGAGCTGTTTTTT. Full variable domain (outside the CDR3, taken from reference TRBV14 and TRBJ2-2): EAGVTQFPSHSVIEKGQTVTLRCDPISGHDNLYWYRRVMGKEIKFLLHFVKESKQDESGMPNNRFLAERTGGTYSTLKVQPAELEDSGVYFCASSLYLGTAGGELFFGEGSRLTVL.

This clonotype is deemed medium-sized. The chain links TRBV28 to TRBJ1-3; TRBD1 might be the D (5 bases). In germline, CDR1 is MDHEN, CDR2 SYDVKM. Deletions cut 7 bases from V and 2 bases from J, with 18 bases between. This CDR3 region has 16 residues. The CDR3 DNA is TGTGCCAGCATTGGGGGGGGTTTAACGGCTGGAAACACCATATATTTT. Its translation: CASIGGGLTAGNTIYF.

This clonotype is medium-sized in the sample. This chain uses TRBV2 with TRBJ1-2; D possibly corresponds to TRBD1 (6 bases). V lost 4 bases to trimming and J lost 4 bases, with 13 bases between them. This CDR3 has 14 amino acids. Germline V lookup: CDR1 SNHLY, CDR2 FYNNEI. CDR3 nucleotides: TGTGCCAGCAGTGGGACAGTCAATCCCTATGGCTACACCTTC. Its translation: CASSGTVNPYGYTF. The full variable domain, with the rest looked up from reference TRBV2 and TRBJ1-2, is EPEVTQTPSHQVTQMGQEVILRCVPISNHLYFYWYRQILGQKVEFLVSFYNNEISEKSEIFDDQFSVERPDGSNFTLKIRSTKLEDSAMYFCASSGTVNPYGYTFGSGTRLTVV.

This clonotype is classed as medium-sized. This chain links TRBV6-6 with TRBJ2-5; D is unresolved. Germline CDR1 is MNHNY and CDR2 is SVGAGI (reference sequence). V was cut by 2 bases and J by 6 bases, with 4 bases left in between. The CDR3 extends over 11 amino acids. The CDR3, as DNA: TGTGCCAGCAGTTACCGTCAGACCCAGTACTTC. It yields the protein CASSYRQTQYF.

This clonotype has ten or more counts. J is TRBJ2-3 and V is TRBV20-1; D perhaps matches TRBD2 (7 bases). The CDR3 is 16 amino acids. CDR1 and CDR2 (germline): DFQATT, SNEGSKA (reference sequence). V lost 6 bases to trimming and J lost 0 bases, with 19 bases between them. The CDR3 reads CSAGGPSGFSTDTQYF. CDR3 DNA sequence: TGCAGTGCGGGGGGGCCCTCAGGTTTCAGCACAGATACGCAGTATTTT.

This clonotype was recorded at least ten times. This rearrangement joins TRBV18 to TRBJ2-6; 8 bases align to TRBD1. Trimming removed 4 bases from V and 0 bases from J; junction bases left unmatched: 5. Germline V gene sequence: CDR1 KGHSH, CDR2 LQKENI. The CDR3 is made up of 17 amino acids. CDR3: CASSRGQGDSGANVLTF. The CDR3 DNA sequence: TGTGCCAGCTCACGTGGACAGGGTGACTCTGGGGCCAACGTCCTGACTTTC. The full variable domain, its missing parts supplied by reference TRBV18 and TRBJ2-6, is NAGVMQNPRHLVRRRGQEARLRCSPMKGHSHVYWYRQLPEEGLKFMVYLQKENIIDESGMPKERFSAEFPKEGPSILRIQQVVRGDSAAYFCASSRGQGDSGANVLTFGAGSRLTVL.

As for this clonotype: One end of the junction is discordant with germline, which a read error may explain. This chain connects TRBV4-3 to TRBJ2-1, with a weak D call TRBD2 (5 bases). The CDR3 is 15 amino acids. Germline V CDR1 and CDR2: LGHNA, YSLEER. In DNA form, the CDR3 reads TGCGCCAGCAACCAAGGACTGGGGTCCTACAATGAGCAGTTCTTC. Amino acids: CASNQGLGSYNEQFF.

In nucleotides, the CDR3 is TGTGCCAGCAGTACTGGGACAGCGAGCGAGACCCAGTACTTC. It translates to CASSTGTASETQYF. This chain joins TRBV28 and TRBJ2-5; 7 bases align to TRBD1. The V and J ends lost 5 bases and 5 bases, in that order; junction bases with no gene match: 8. The CDR3 totals 14 residues. From germline, CDR1 is MDHEN and CDR2 SYDVKM.

By share of the sample, this clonotype is large. The chain recombines TRBV4-2 with TRBJ2-2; TRBD2 might be the D (7 bases). CDR3 length: 17 residues. Trimming left V 1 base short and J 6 bases short, with 18 bases between. Germline V CDR1 and CDR2: LGHNA, YNFKEQ. Written as DNA, the CDR3 is TGTGCCAGCAGCCAAGTCGAGAGGGGGGGGTCTGCCGGGGAGCTGTTTTTT. As protein: CASSQVERGGSAGELFF.

This clonotype was seen repeatedly, ten times or more. The rearrangement uses TRBV7-9 and TRBJ1-5; 7 bases are a match to TRBD1. Germline CDR1 SEHNR, CDR2 FQNEAQ (reference sequence). V was pared by 5 bases and J by 6 bases, with 13 bases of the junction left unmatched. The CDR3 extends over 16 amino acids. Here the CDR3 reads CASSASTGAEGQPQHF. The CDR3, as DNA: TGTGCCAGCAGCGCCTCTACAGGGGCGGAAGGTCAGCCCCAGCATTTT.

This clonotype is deemed large. The rearrangement joins TRBV6-6 to TRBJ2-2; D unclear. The CDR3 spans 11 residues. V lost 11 bases to trimming and J lost 7 bases, with 11 bases between them. From germline, CDR1 is MNHNY and CDR2 SVGAGI (reference sequence). In DNA form, the CDR3 reads TGTGCCTGCTTTGGCGACGGGGAGCTGTTTTTT. It is translated as CACFGDGELFF.

There are many counts of this clonotype. This chain uses TRBV20-1 with TRBJ1-4; D perhaps matches TRBD1 (6 bases). Trimming cost V 0 bases and J 8 bases, with 16 bases left between them. The CDR3 totals 15 residues. Germline V gene sequence: CDR1 DFQATT, CDR2 SNEGSKA (reference sequence). CDR3 in DNA: TGCAGTGCTAGAGATCGAGGAGAAAGGGGGGAAAAACTGTTTTTT. Its translation: CSARDRGERGEKLFF.

This clonotype was counted at least ten times. The rearrangement uses TRBV10-3 and TRBJ1-5; D uncertain. Germline lookup yields CDR1 ENHRY and CDR2 SYGVKD. CDR3 length: 15 amino acids. V shed 3 bases and J shed 0 bases, with 9 bases lying between them. CDR3 region: CAISDPTTSNQPQHF. The CDR3 DNA sequence: TGTGCCATCAGTGACCCCACTACTAGCAATCAGCCCCAGCATTTT.

This clonotype was observed many times. The chain couples TRBV7-2 to TRBJ1-6; 7 nucleotides agree with TRBD1. The V segment lost 5 bases and the J segment 10 bases; nucleotides outside the gene matches: 8. Germline CDR1 and CDR2: SGHTA and FQGNSA. The CDR3 spans 14 residues. The CDR3 is CASSQGGLGSPLHF. Here the CDR3 DNA reads TGTGCCAGCAGCCAAGGGGGCTTAGGGTCACCCCTCCACTTT. Full variable domain (rest looked up from reference TRBV7-2 and TRBJ1-6): GAGVSQSPSNKVTEKGKDVELRCDPISGHTALYWYRQSLGQGLEFLIYFQGNSAPDKSGLPSDRFSAERTGGSVSTLTIQRTQQEDSAVYLCASSQGGLGSPLHFGNGTRLTVT.